This T cell receptor (beta chain) was documented in a study of T cells expressing NK-cell markers. Points from the study as a whole: The share of CD8+ T cells held by dominant NKG2C+ clonotypes was roughly 1.0-8% in several donors. Leadership of the CD3+CD56-NKG2C+ fraction also belonged to these clonotypes in several donors.

Concerning this clonotype itself: Antigen unknown.

TCRdb reprocessed the 5' RACE reads; each CDR3 protein has one entry and no DNA is given. The listing contains over 100,000 distinct CDR3 sequences. The CDR3 runs to 14 residues. The V gene's germline CDR1 is MGHRA and CDR2 YSYEKL. This TCR was sampled from a woman aged 18-70 years in good health. The gene calls are TRBV4-1 and TRBJ1-6; the D gene TCRdb calls, TRBD1, cannot be checked with no DNA. Sequences were obtained from blood T cells: a sorted CD56 or NKG2C T cell subset, CD4+ or CD8+ T cells, or bulk PBMC T cells (not recorded which). CDR3 in amino acids: CASSPKGVNSPLHF.